This record looks at one TCR beta chain sequence and its context. This record belongs to a study of cytomegalovirus exposure and HLA in healthy donors. PCR employed 60 Vbeta and 13 Jbeta primers. The protocol was immunoSEQ multiplex PCR, while the TCRdb copy is restricted to in-frame clones and leaves out a portion. Here the sample spans some 200,000 clones, about 83% being singletons. CDR1 is MNHEY and CDR2 is SMNVEV in the germline V gene (reference sequence). The CDR3 sequence is 15 residues long. The V segment lost 6 bases and the J segment 6 bases; nucleotides outside the gene matches: 13. Sample: PBMCs. The chain uses TRBV27 and TRBJ1-1; 7 bases agree with TRBD1. The clonotype comes from a man aged 35 to 55 in good health and CMV-seronegative. CDR3 region: CASSFQRTGSAEAFF. CDR3 bases: TGTGCCAGCAGCTTTCAAAGGACAGGCTCAGCTGAAGCTTTCTTT.